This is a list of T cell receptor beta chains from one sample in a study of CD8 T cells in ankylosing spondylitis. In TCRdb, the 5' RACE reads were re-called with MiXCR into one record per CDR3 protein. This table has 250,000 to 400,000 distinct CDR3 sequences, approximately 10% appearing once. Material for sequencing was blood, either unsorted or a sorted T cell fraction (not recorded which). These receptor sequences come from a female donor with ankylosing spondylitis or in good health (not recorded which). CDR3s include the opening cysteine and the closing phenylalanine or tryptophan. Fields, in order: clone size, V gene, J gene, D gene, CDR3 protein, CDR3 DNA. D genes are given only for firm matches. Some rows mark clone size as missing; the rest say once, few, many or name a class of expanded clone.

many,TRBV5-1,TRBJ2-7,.,CASSLVWRGQPYF,TGCGCCAGCAGCTTGGTCTGGCGTGGACAGCCATACTTC
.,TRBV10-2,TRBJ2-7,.,CASSGLAYEQYF,TGCGCCAGCAGTGGACTAGCCTACGAGCAGTACTTC
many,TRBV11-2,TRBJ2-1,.,CASSLDLGQSSYNEQFF,TGTGCCAGCAGCTTAGATCTTGGACAGAGCTCCTACAATGAGCAGTTCTTC
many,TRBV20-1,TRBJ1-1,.,CLILEGGPNTEAFF,TGCCTGATTTTAGAGGGGGGACCGAACACTGAAGCTTTCTTT
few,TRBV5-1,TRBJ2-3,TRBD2,CASSLAGREDTQYF,TGCGCCAGCAGCTTGGCCGGGAGGGAAGATACGCAGTATTTT
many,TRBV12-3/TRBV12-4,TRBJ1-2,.,CASSARASNYGYTF,TGTGCCAGCAGTGCCCGGGCCTCTAACTATGGCTACACCTTC
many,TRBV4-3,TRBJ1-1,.,CASSQDTDWDTEAFF,TGCGCCAGCAGCCAAGATACCGACTGGGACACTGAAGCTTTCTTT
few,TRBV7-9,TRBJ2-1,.,CASSSLDREQFF,TGTGCCAGCAGCTCACTCGACAGGGAGCAGTTCTTC
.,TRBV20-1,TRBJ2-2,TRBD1,CSASHPGGASGELFF,TGCAGTGCATCGCACCCAGGGGGCGCATCCGGGGAGCTGTTTTTT
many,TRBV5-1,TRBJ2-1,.,CASSPYERAGTLDNEQFF,TGCGCCAGCAGTCCGTATGAACGAGCGGGCACACTCGACAATGAGCAGTTCTTC
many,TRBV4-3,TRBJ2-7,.,CASSQDIRGSSYEQYF,TGCGCCAGCAGCCAAGATATAAGGGGAAGCTCCTACGAGCAGTACTTC
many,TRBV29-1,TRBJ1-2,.,CSVDAQGNGYGYTF,TGCAGCGTTGATGCACAGGGTAACGGCTATGGCTACACCTTC
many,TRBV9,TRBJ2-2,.,CASSVVSGKNTGELFF,TGTGCCAGCAGCGTAGTAAGCGGAAAGAACACCGGGGAGCTGTTTTTT
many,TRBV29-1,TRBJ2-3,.,CSVEEGGDTQYF,TGCAGCGTTGAAGAGGGGGGAGATACGCAGTATTTT
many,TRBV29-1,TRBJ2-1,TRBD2,CSVGAGGYNEQFF,TGCAGCGTTGGGGCGGGAGGTTACAATGAGCAGTTCTTC
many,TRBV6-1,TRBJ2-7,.,CASSQGEGLAYEQYF,TGTGCCAGCAGCCAGGGGGAAGGACTAGCCTACGAGCAGTACTTC
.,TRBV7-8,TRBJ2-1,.,CASSLPGTFNRQFF,TGTGCCAGCAGCCTCCCCGGGACATTTAATCGGCAGTTCTTC
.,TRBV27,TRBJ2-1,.,CASSLEGRTYNEQFF,TGTGCCAGCAGTTTAGAGGGACGGACCTACAATGAGCAGTTCTTC
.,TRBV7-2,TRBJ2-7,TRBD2,CASSPGLAGVEQYF,TGTGCCAGCAGCCCCGGACTAGCGGGAGTCGAGCAGTACTTC
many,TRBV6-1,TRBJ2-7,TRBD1,CASTSRDRAFEQYF,TGTGCCAGCACCAGCCGGGACAGGGCCTTCGAGCAGTACTTC
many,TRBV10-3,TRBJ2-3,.,CAITARKDGTDTQYF,TGTGCCATCACCGCCAGGAAGGATGGTACAGATACGCAGTATTTT
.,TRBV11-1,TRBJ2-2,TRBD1,CASSLIIGQGANTGELFF,TGTGCCAGCAGCTTAATAATTGGACAGGGCGCGAACACCGGGGAGCTGTTTTTT
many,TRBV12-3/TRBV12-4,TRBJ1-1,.,CASSLQPNTEAFF,TGTGCCAGCAGTCTACAGCCGAACACTGAAGCTTTCTTT
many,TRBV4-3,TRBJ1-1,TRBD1,CASSQRLQGGVLTEAFF,TGCGCCAGCAGCCAACGCCTACAGGGGGGGGTTTTGACTGAAGCTTTCTTT
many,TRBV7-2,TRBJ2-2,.,CASSPGSGELFF,TGTGCCAGCAGCCCCGGCTCCGGGGAGCTGTTTTTT
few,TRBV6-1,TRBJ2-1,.,CASKKIAGSTYNEQFF,TGTGCCAGCAAAAAGATTGCCGGGAGTACGTACAATGAGCAGTTCTTC
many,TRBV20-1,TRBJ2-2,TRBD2,CSARDGGLAGDTGELFF,TGCAGTGCTAGAGATGGAGGACTAGCGGGAGACACCGGGGAGCTGTTTTTT
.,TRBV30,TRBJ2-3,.,CAWRDAVPRTQYF,TGTGCCTGGAGGGACGCCGTGCCACGTACGCAGTATTTT
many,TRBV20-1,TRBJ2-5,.,CSARSWSDAQTQYF,TGCAGTGCTAGGTCCTGGTCGGACGCGCAGACCCAGTACTTC
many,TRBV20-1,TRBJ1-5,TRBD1,CSAGRIAGTGYQPQHF,TGCAGTGCTGGGCGGATCGCCGGGACAGGGTATCAGCCCCAGCATTTT
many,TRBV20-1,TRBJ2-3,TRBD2,CSSAGTSGLRHTQYF,TGCAGTTCGGCCGGGACTAGCGGCCTCAGGCATACGCAGTATTTT
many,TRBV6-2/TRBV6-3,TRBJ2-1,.,CASSQSNLGRRQFF,TGTGCCAGCAGCCAGAGCAATCTAGGTAGGCGGCAGTTCTTC
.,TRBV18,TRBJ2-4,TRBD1,CASSPTRGNTETFF,TGTGCCAGCTCACCCACCAGGGGGAATACTGAAACATTCTTC